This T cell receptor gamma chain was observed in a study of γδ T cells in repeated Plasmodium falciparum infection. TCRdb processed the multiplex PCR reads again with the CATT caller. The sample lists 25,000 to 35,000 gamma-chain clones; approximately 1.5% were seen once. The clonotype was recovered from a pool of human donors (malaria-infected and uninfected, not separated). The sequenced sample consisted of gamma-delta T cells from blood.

The CDR3 region is CALWEAISSSVGQKIKVF. In DNA form, the CDR3 reads TGTGCCTTGTGGGAGGCCATCTCTTCCTCAGTTGGGCAAAAAATCAAGGTATTT. The J gene is TRGJP, the V gene TRGV9. No J segment appears in TCRdb, so it was assigned here by matching the sequence to germline. J lost 17 bases, V lost 2 bases, and 21 bases had no gene match. The CDR3 has 18 residues. Germline assignment: CDR1 GITISATS and CDR2 ISYDGTV (reference sequence).